Listed here are 7 T cell receptor beta chains from one sample, sequenced in a study of blood T cell repertoires in COVID-19 (dated by TCRdb to 2018 to 2021). The library was generated by the immunoSEQ multiplex PCR assay. The source is immuneACCESS, and TCRdb retained only in-frame sequences with V and J called. Part of the clones is not carried over; for the studies checked, unresolved V genes explain less than half of this, and the remainder is unexplained. For this sample the table gives 95,000 to 150,000 clones, of which less than 75% were detected only once. The ten biggest clones cover around 0.9% of the sample. The sample taken for sequencing was peripheral blood. The receptor set was obtained from a human donor with acute or convalescent COVID-19. The donor label of this sample is uncertain.

The chain combines TRBV6-2 or TRBV6-3 with TRBJ1-5, with D unclear. The CDR3 length is 13 residues. The V end lost 2 bases, the J end lost 6 bases, and 8 bases lay between the germline ends. Germline values: CDR1 MNHEY, CDR2 SVGEGT. CDR3 sequence (DNA): TGTGCCAGCAGTTACATGGAGGGTCAGCCCCAGCATTTT. Its translation: CASSYMEGQPQHF.

V and J are TRBV19 and TRBJ2-7; possibly TRBD2 for D (5 bases). Deletions cut 9 bases from V and 3 bases from J, with 15 bases between. Germline CDR1 is LNHDA and CDR2 is SQIVND (reference sequence). The CDR3 is made up of 13 amino acids. This CDR3 is CASAGEGGYEQYF. CDR3 coding DNA: TGTGCCAGCGCCGGAGAGGGCGGCTACGAGCAGTACTTC.

Note on this clone: Because the CDR3's place on the DNA is in doubt, the DNA is left out and the CDR3 is given as listed by TCRdb. V usage is TRBV21-1 and J usage is TRBJ2-4; TRBD2, as called in the table, went unchecked against the DNA. TRBV21-1 is termed a pseudogene. With termini counted, the CDR3 has 22 amino acids. CDR3 amino acids: CASFGGGTCGGAGGVGENIQYF.

This clone appeared a few times. The chain employs TRBV2 and TRBJ2-5; 9 nucleotides match TRBD1. Germline lookup yields CDR1 SNHLY and CDR2 FYNNEI. The trim removed 9 bases at V and 3 bases at J, leaving 5 bases unmatched. The length of the CDR3 is 13 residues. The CDR3 is CASWTGAEETQYF. The CDR3 bases are TGTGCCAGTTGGACAGGGGCGGAAGAGACCCAGTACTTC.

The genes are TRBV24-1 and TRBJ2-1; D perhaps matches TRBD1 (6 bases). Trimming shortened V by 10 bases and J by 9 bases, and 15 bases separated the two germline ends. Germline CDR1 is KGHDR and CDR2 is SFDVKD. The CDR3 has 12 amino acids. The CDR3 coding sequence is TGTGCCACGGCTCAGGGGCGGGCTGAGCAGTTCTTC. This translates into CATAQGRAEQFF.

The chain carries TRBV6-2 or TRBV6-3 and TRBJ2-7, with 10 bases fitting TRBD2. V shed 0 bases and J 2 bases; nucleotides not matched to a gene: 13. The CDR3 covers 19 residues. CDR1 MNHEY and CDR2 SVGEGT come from the germline V gene. The CDR3 reads CASSYSSPVGSGGAYEQYF. As DNA, the CDR3 is TGTGCCAGCAGTTACTCATCTCCGGTGGGGAGCGGGGGGGCCTACGAGCAGTACTTC.

The chain combines TRBV6-6 with TRBJ1-5, with 10 bases matching TRBD1. The germline V gene encodes CDR1 MNHNY and CDR2 SVGAGI (reference sequence). This CDR3 has 20 residues. With V trimmed by 5 bases and J by 0 bases, 16 bases remained unmatched. The CDR3 protein is CASSPIGAGQGPNSNQPQHF. The CDR3 DNA is TGTGCCAGCAGTCCTATAGGGGCGGGACAGGGGCCGAATAGCAATCAGCCCCAGCATTTT.